Listed here are 19 T cell receptor beta chains from one sample, sequenced in a study of OX40 agonist ivuxolimab in advanced cancers. TCRdb's copy holds only in-frame clones and misses some; the assay was immunoSEQ multiplex PCR. The sample carries tens of thousands of clones, 85% recorded once. The sequencing used CD4+ or CD8+ T cells sorted from blood, collected in a trial of the OX40 agonist ivuxolimab. These TCRs come from an adult with an advanced solid tumor such as melanoma, head and neck, liver or kidney cancer.

This chain links TRBV11-1 with TRBJ2-5; D uncertain. The end of the DNA aligns better with TRBJ2-7, so the J call may be wrong. CDR3 length: 14 amino acids. Germline values: CDR1 SGHAT, CDR2 FQDESV (reference sequence). CDR3 protein: CASSLDRISYEQYF. The CDR3 coding sequence is TGTGCCAGCAGCTTAGACCGGATCTCCTACGAGCAGTACTTC.

The chain carries TRBV9 and TRBJ1-2; 9 nucleotides line up with TRBD1. The length of the CDR3 is 14 residues. The V segment lost 6 bases and the J segment 4 bases; nucleotides outside the gene matches: 7. The germline V gene encodes CDR1 SGDLS and CDR2 YYNGEE. CDR3 loop: CASMPTGGGYGYTF. The CDR3 DNA reads as TGTGCCAGCATGCCAACAGGGGGCGGCTATGGCTACACCTTC. The full variable domain, rest sourced from reference TRBV9 and TRBJ1-2, is DSGVTQTPKHLITATGQRVTLRCSPRSGDLSVYWYQQSLDQGLQFLIQYYNGEERAKGNILERFSAQQFPDLHSELNLSSLELGDSALYFCASMPTGGGYGYTFGSGTRLTVV.

This chain joins TRBV5-6 and TRBJ2-7, with 13 positions matching TRBD2. The CDR3 spans 15 residues. The V and J ends lost 1 base and 7 bases, in that order; junction bases with no gene match: 5. The V gene's germline CDR1 is SGHDT and CDR2 YYEEEE. CDR3 in DNA: TGTGCCAGCAGCTTGAGACTAGCGGGAGGAGGGGAGCAGTACTTC. Amino acids: CASSLRLAGGGEQYF.

The chain uses TRBV5-4 and TRBJ2-5, with no clear D. Germline V gives CDR1 SGHNT, CDR2 YYREEE (reference sequence). The CDR3 consists of 13 residues. The V and J ends lost 0 bases and 2 bases respectively, with 5 bases between them. The CDR3 spells CASSLEPQETQYF. DNA for the CDR3: TGTGCCAGCAGCTTGGAGCCTCAAGAGACCCAGTACTTC.

The count of this clone is one. The genes are TRBV5-4 and TRBJ1-2; D ambiguous. CDR1 and CDR2 (germline): SGHNT, YYREEE (reference sequence). This CDR3 has 15 amino acids. V lost 0 bases to trimming and J lost 1 base, with 10 bases between them. CDR3 loop: CASSLGTEINYGYTF. CDR3 in DNA: TGTGCCAGCAGCTTGGGTACAGAGATTAACTATGGCTACACCTTC.

V is TRBV7-9 and J is TRBJ1-2; D not certain. The CDR3 contains 15 residues. Germline CDR1 and CDR2: SEHNR and FQNEAQ (reference sequence). The V end was cut by 0 bases, the J end by 5 bases, with 13 bases between. The CDR3 reads CASSLAGQVGYGYTF. CDR3 nucleotides: TGTGCCAGCAGCTTAGCAGGCCAGGTCGGGTATGGCTACACCTTC.

The chain is built from TRBV7-2 and TRBJ2-7; 9 bases match TRBD1. The V gene's germline CDR1 is SGHTA and CDR2 FQGNSA. There are 13 residues in the CDR3. Germline trimming cut 5 bases from V and 3 bases from J; bases unmatched to any gene: 2. CDR3 bases: TGTGCCAGCAGCGGGGGACAGGGCTACGAGCAGTACTTC. This translates into CASSGGQGYEQYF. The full variable domain, completed using reference TRBV7-2 and TRBJ2-7, is GAGVSQSPSNKVTEKGKDVELRCDPISGHTALYWYRQSLGQGLEFLIYFQGNSAPDKSGLPSDRFSAERTGGSVSTLTIQRTQQEDSAVYLCASSGGQGYEQYFGPGTRLTVT.

The chain links TRBV5-1 to TRBJ1-1; 7 bases line up with TRBD1. J gave up 3 bases and V 7 bases, and 6 bases lay outside the gene matches. The CDR3 spans 13 residues. From germline, CDR1 is SGHRS and CDR2 YFSETQ. This CDR3 is CASRTGADTEAFF. The CDR3 DNA sequence: TGCGCCAGCCGGACAGGAGCCGACACTGAAGCTTTCTTT.

In this sample, this clone turned up a few times. This chain connects TRBV7-9 to TRBJ1-5; D not certain. The CDR3 is made up of 12 amino acids. Germline assignment: CDR1 SEHNR and CDR2 FQNEAQ (reference sequence). Trimming removed 5 bases from V and 9 bases from J, with 11 bases in between. The CDR3 protein is CASSVVPGPQHF. The DNA for the CDR3 is TGTGCCAGCAGCGTCGTCCCGGGGCCCCAGCATTTT.

V and J are TRBV2 and TRBJ2-5; 9 bases match TRBD1. The J call is in doubt because the DNA end fits TRBJ2-7 better. This CDR3 is 11 amino acids long. Germline values: CDR1 SNHLY, CDR2 FYNNEI. CDR3 coding DNA: TGTGCCAGCGGGACAGGGCGCGAGCAGTACTTC. As protein: CASGTGREQYF.

The rearrangement uses TRBV2 and TRBJ1-5; a weak D match, TRBD1 (6 bases). Trimming removed 7 bases from V and 5 bases from J, with 18 bases in between. This CDR3 contains 15 residues. CDR1 and CDR2 from the germline V gene are SNHLY and FYNNEI. In DNA form, the CDR3 reads TGTGCCAGCACCTTGGACAGTCTCCTAGATCAGCCCCAGCATTTT. It specifies CASTLDSLLDQPQHF.

The chain links TRBV28 to TRBJ2-7; the D gene is possibly TRBD2 (6 bases). CDR1 is MDHEN and CDR2 is SYDVKM in the germline V gene. Trimming pared 5 bases from V and 2 bases from J, leaving 13 bases between. The CDR3 contains 14 residues. The CDR3 DNA reads TGTGCCAGCAGTGCGGGACTTCGACCCTACGAGCAGTACTTC. Protein product: CASSAGLRPYEQYF.

The V call is TRBV28, the J call TRBJ2-7, with TRBD1 as a possible D gene (6 bases). With 7 bases removed from V and 3 bases from J, the gap between germline ends came to 22 bases. CDR3 length equals 16 residues. In germline, CDR1 is MDHEN, CDR2 SYDVKM. This chain's CDR3 is CASTLRVGAGGYEQYF. In DNA, the CDR3 is TGTGCCAGCACCTTAAGGGTGGGGGCTGGGGGCTACGAGCAGTACTTC.

The chain links TRBV2 to TRBJ2-1; TRBD2 aligns across 15 bases. CDR3 length: 16 amino acids. With V trimmed by 7 bases and J by 9 bases, 10 bases remained unmatched. Germline V gene lookup returns CDR1 SNHLY and CDR2 FYNNEI. The CDR3 DNA sequence: TGTGCCAGCAATTCGGGACTAGCGGGAGGAACAGGTGAGCAGTTCTTC. Translation: CASNSGLAGGTGEQFF.

This clone was seen only a few times. This rearrangement joins TRBV5-4 to TRBJ2-1, with 8 bases lining up with TRBD2. This CDR3 comprises 15 residues. CDR1 and CDR2 from the germline V gene are SGHNT and YYREEE (reference sequence). J lost 8 bases, V lost 2 bases, and 9 bases had no gene match. The DNA for the CDR3 is TGTGCCAGCAGCTTAGGTAGCGGGATCGGGGATGAGCAGTTCTTC. Protein: CASSLGSGIGDEQFF.

This chain connects TRBV27 to TRBJ2-5; 11 nucleotides match TRBD2. CDR1 is MNHEY and CDR2 is SMNVEV in the germline V gene (reference sequence). With 3 bases clipped from V and 5 bases from J, the junction kept 5 bases outside the gene matches. This CDR3 region has 15 residues. CDR3 sequence reads: CASSFAGTSGETQYF. CDR3 in DNA: TGTGCCAGCAGTTTCGCCGGGACTAGCGGCGAGACCCAGTACTTC.

The rearrangement uses TRBV28 and TRBJ2-1; D is perhaps TRBD2 (6 bases). Deletions cut 2 bases from V and 2 bases from J, with 10 bases between. Germline values: CDR1 MDHEN, CDR2 SYDVKM. The CDR3 runs 15 residues. The CDR3 region has the DNA TGTGCCAGCAGTTTAGGCGGGATCACCTACAATGAGCAGTTCTTC. Amino acids: CASSLGGITYNEQFF.

This chain uses TRBV19 with TRBJ2-1; 8 nucleotides align to TRBD2. The CDR3 covers 14 residues. The germline gives CDR1 LNHDA, CDR2 SQIVND (reference sequence). Germline trimming cut 2 bases from V and 8 bases from J; bases unmatched to any gene: 5. CDR3 nucleotides: TGTGCCAGTAGTATAAGCGGGAGTTCCGATGAGCAGTTCTTC. Protein product: CASSISGSSDEQFF.

This clone was seen a handful of times. The chain carries TRBV14 and TRBJ2-2; D not resolved. The CDR3 is 14 amino acids. Germline V gene data show CDR1 as SGHDN and CDR2 as FVKESK. V was cut by 0 bases and J by 5 bases, with 7 bases left in between. DNA for the CDR3: TGTGCCAGCAGCCAAGATATTGGGACCGGGGAGCTGTTTTTT. Protein: CASSQDIGTGELFF.